This TCR beta chain is drawn from a study of blood T cell repertoires in COVID-19. At the level of the study: Spain, Italy and the United States supplied samples that represented acute and convalescent COVID-19. The cDNA or gDNA used as material had been derived from T cells, B-cell-depleted T cells, or PBMCs.

This CDR3 region has 14 residues. Looked up from germline, CDR1 is LGHNT and CDR2 is FRNRAP. Trimming pared 4 bases from V and 0 bases from J, leaving 7 bases between. Per the original data handling: Counts of nucleated cells, estimated from reference gene primer amplification, were obtained. Generated by immunoSEQ multiplex PCR, the TCRdb table keeps only in-frame clones and is missing some. The DNA was the basis for D and trimming; V, J and clone size are from that table. The table records 85,000 to 110,000 clones, about four fifths of them present only once. The source is a human donor in a cohort sampled during active COVID-19. This chain uses TRBV12-5 with TRBJ1-3; possible D gene TRBD1, 6 bases. Sample: peripheral blood. The CDR3 loop is CASGSDSSGNTIYF. The DNA for the CDR3 is TGTGCTAGTGGTTCGGACAGCTCTGGAAACACCATATATTTT.